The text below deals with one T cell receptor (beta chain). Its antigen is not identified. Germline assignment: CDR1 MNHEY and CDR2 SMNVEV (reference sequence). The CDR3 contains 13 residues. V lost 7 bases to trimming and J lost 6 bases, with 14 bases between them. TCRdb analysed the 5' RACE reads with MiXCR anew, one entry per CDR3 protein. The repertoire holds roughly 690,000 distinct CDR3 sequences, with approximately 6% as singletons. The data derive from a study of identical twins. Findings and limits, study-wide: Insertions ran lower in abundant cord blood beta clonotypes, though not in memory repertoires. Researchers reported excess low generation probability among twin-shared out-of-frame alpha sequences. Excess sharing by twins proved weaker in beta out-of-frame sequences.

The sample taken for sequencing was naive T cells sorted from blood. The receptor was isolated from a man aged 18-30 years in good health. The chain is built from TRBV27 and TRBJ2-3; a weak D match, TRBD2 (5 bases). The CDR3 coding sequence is TGTGCCAGCACAACGGGAAGATGGGATACGCAGTATTTT. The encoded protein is CASTTGRWDTQYF.